This TCR beta chain was sequenced for a study of immune heterogeneity within non-small cell lung tumors. There are 16 residues in the CDR3. Germline V lookup: CDR1 SEHNR, CDR2 FQNEAQ (reference sequence). Multiplex PCR relied on 32 V and 13 J primers to amplify TCR beta CDR3. TCRdb reanalysed the multiplex PCR reads using MiXCR and keeps one entry per CDR3 protein. The table includes about 1,800 distinct CDR3 sequences, around 45% detected once. In regard to this clonotype: A junction end diverges from the germline sequence, so it may reflect a read error.

The template for each sample was roughly 600 ng of genomic DNA, which had been extracted from bulk tumor tissue. Several biopsies were collected from each primary tumor during surgery. They were spaced as far apart as possible within the tumor mass. Enrolled individuals presented with untreated, newly diagnosed non-small cell lung cancer and received curative surgery. The TCR was taken from a man in his fifties or sixties with non-small cell lung cancer. Sequenced sample: lung tumor tissue. The chain joins TRBV7-9 to TRBJ2-1; D is tentatively TRBD1 or TRBD2 (5 bases each). The CDR3 reads CASSSNRDASYNDQFF. As DNA, the CDR3 is TGTGCCAGCAGCTCGAACCGGGACGCCTCCTACAATGACCAGTTCTTC. Full variable domain (remainder filled in from reference TRBV7-9 and TRBJ2-1): DTGVSQNPRHKITKRGQNVTFRCDPISEHNRLYWYRQTLGQGPEFLTYFQNEAQLEKSRLLSDRFSAERPKGSFSTLEIQRTEQGDSAMYLCASSSNRDASYNDQFFGPGTRLTVL.